The clone carrying this TCR beta chain was counted many times. What it recognizes is unknown. The CDR3 loop spans 15 amino acids. Between the trimmed V and J ends, which lost 6 bases and 5 bases, there was a span of 19 bases. The V gene's germline CDR1 is DFQATT and CDR2 SNEGSKA (reference sequence). The sample comes from a study of neurological immune-mediated disorders. Study conclusions and caveats: TCR clonal expansion peaked in HTLV-1-associated myelopathy patients and was lowest in multiple sclerosis patients.

TCRdb redid the calling of the 5' RACE reads with MiXCR, one entry per CDR3 protein. The table has 40,000 to 55,000 distinct CDR3 sequences, approximately 5.8% seen once; the top ten hold roughly 1.5%. The chain carries TRBV20-1 and TRBJ1-4; a possible D gene is TRBD1 (5 bases). The sample was CD4+ T cells from blood. The clonotype originates from a woman aged 18-29 years with multiple sclerosis. DNA of the CDR3: TGCAGTGCGCCGCGGGGCGGCCAGTTAAATGAAAAACTGTTTTTT. Translated, it gives CSAPRGGQLNEKLFF.